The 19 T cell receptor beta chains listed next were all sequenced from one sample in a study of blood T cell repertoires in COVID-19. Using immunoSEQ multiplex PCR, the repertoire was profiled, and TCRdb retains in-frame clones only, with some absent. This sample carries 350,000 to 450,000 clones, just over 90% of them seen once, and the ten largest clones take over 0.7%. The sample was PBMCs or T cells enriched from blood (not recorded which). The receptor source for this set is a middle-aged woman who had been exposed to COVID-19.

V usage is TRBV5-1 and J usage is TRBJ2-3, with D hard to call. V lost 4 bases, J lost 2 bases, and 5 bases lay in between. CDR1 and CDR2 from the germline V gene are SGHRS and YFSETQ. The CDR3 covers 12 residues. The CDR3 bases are TGCGCCAGCAGCCAATCCACAGATACGCAGTATTTT. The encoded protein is CASSQSTDTQYF.

For the CDR3, the DNA is TGTGCCAGTACCCCAGGACAGCGATTCTATGGCTACACCTTC. This sequence encodes CASTPGQRFYGYTF. The chain couples TRBV19 to TRBJ1-2, with a weak D call TRBD1 (6 bases). The V gene's germline CDR1 is LNHDA and CDR2 SQIVND (reference sequence). V dropped 7 bases and J dropped 4 bases, with 16 bases sitting between them. The CDR3 contains 14 residues.

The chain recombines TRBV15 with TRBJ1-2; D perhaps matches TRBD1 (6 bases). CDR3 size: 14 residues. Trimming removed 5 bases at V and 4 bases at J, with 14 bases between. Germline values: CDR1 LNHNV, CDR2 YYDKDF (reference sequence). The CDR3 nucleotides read TGTGCCACCAGCGACGGGGACACCTCCTATGGCTACACCTTC. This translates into CATSDGDTSYGYTF. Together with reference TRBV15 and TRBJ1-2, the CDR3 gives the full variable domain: DAMVIQNPRYQVTQFGKPVTLSCSQTLNHNVMYWYQQKSSQAPKLLFHYYDKDFNNEADTPDNFQSRRPNTSFCFLDIRSPGLGDTAMYLCATSDGDTSYGYTFGSGTRLTVV.

This CDR3 reads CASSIGQGSGANVLTF. CDR3 sequence (DNA): TGTGCCAGTAGTATCGGACAGGGCTCTGGGGCCAACGTCCTGACTTTC. The V gene is TRBV19, the J gene TRBJ2-6; 8 bases agree with TRBD1. V gave up 3 bases and J gave up 0 bases; unmatched junction bases: 1. The germline V gene encodes CDR1 LNHDA and CDR2 SQIVND (reference sequence). The length of the CDR3 is 16 residues.

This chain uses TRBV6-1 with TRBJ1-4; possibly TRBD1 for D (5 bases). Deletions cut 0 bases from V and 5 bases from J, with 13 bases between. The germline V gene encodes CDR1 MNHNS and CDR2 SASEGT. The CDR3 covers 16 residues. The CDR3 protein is CASSEARTSRNEKLFF. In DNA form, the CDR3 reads TGTGCCAGCAGTGAAGCACGGACATCAAGGAATGAAAAACTGTTTTTT.

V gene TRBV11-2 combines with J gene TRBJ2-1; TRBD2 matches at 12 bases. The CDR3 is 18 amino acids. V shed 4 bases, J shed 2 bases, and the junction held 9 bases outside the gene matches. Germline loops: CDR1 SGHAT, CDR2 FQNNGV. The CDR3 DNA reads TGTGCCAGCAGCTCGAGTCTAGCGGGGGGGCCCACCTACAATGAGCAGTTCTTC. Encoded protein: CASSSSLAGGPTYNEQFF. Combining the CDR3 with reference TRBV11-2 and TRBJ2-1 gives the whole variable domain EAGVAQSPRYKIIEKRQSVAFWCNPISGHATLYWYQQILGQGPKLLIQFQNNGVVDDSQLPKDRFSAERLKGVDSTLKIQPAKLEDSAVYLCASSSSLAGGPTYNEQFFGPGTRLTVL.

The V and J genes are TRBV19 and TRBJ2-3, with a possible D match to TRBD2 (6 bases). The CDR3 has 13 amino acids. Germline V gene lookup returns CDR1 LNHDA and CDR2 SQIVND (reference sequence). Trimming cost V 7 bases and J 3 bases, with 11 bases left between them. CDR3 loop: CASNVGGTDTQYF. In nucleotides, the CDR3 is TGTGCCAGTAACGTGGGGGGAACAGATACGCAGTATTTT.

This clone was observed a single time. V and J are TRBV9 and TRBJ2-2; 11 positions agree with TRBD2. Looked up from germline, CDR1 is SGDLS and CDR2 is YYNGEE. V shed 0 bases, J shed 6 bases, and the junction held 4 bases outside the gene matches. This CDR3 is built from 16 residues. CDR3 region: CASSVVLAGGSGELFF. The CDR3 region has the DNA TGTGCCAGCAGCGTAGTTCTAGCGGGGGGCTCCGGGGAGCTGTTTTTT.

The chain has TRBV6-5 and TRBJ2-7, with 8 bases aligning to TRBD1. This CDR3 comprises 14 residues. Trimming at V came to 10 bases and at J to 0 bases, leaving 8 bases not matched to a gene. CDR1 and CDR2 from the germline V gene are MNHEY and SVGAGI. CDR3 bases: TGTGCCACCCGGCAGGGGGCCTCCTCCTACGAGCAGTACTTC. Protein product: CATRQGASSYEQYF.

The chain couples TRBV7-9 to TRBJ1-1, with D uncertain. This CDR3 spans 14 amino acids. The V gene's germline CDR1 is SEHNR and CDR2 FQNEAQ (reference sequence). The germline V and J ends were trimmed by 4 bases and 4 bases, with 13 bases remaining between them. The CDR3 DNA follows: TGTGCCAGCAGCTCCCCCAGCGTCCCCACTGAAGCTTTCTTT. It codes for CASSSPSVPTEAFF.

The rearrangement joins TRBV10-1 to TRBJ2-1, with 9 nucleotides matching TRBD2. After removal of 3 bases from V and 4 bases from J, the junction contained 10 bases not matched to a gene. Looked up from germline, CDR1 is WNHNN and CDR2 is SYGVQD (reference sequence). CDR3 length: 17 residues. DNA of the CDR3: TGCGCCAGCAGTGAATCTAGCGGGGCCTCTTTATACAATGAGCAGTTCTTC. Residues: CASSESSGASLYNEQFF.

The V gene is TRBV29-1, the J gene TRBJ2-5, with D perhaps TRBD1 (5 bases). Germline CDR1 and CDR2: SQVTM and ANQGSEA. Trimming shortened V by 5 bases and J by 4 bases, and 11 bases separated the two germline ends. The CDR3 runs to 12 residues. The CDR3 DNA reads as TGCAGCGTTTCTCAGGGTCCAGAGACCCAGTACTTC. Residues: CSVSQGPETQYF.

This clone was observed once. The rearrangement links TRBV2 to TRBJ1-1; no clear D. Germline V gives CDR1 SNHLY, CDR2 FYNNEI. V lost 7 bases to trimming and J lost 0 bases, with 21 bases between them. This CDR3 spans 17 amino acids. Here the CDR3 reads CASTYPTFFGMNTEAFF. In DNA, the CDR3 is TGTGCCAGCACTTACCCCACATTCTTCGGGATGAACACTGAAGCTTTCTTT.

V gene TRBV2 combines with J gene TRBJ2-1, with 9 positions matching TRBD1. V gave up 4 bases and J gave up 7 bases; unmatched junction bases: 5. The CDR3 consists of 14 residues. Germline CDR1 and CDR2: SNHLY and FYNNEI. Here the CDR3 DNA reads TGTGCCAGCAGTGCCGGGACAGGGCAGAATGAGCAGTTCTTC. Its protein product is CASSAGTGQNEQFF. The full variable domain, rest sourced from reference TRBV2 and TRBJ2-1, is EPEVTQTPSHQVTQMGQEVILRCVPISNHLYFYWYRQILGQKVEFLVSFYNNEISEKSEIFDDQFSVERPDGSNFTLKIRSTKLEDSAMYFCASSAGTGQNEQFFGPGTRLTVL.

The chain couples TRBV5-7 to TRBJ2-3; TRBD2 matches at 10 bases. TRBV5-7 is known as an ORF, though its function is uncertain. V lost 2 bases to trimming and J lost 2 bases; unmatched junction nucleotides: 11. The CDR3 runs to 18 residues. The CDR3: CASSLGLAEKAITDTQYF. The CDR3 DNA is TGTGCCAGCAGCTTAGGACTAGCGGAGAAAGCAATCACAGATACGCAGTATTTT.

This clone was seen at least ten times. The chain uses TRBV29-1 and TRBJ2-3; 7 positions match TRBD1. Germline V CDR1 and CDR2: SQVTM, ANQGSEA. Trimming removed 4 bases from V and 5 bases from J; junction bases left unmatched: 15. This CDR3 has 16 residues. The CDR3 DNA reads TGCAGCGTTGGAGGTGAAGGGGGCGCGGTGAGAGATACGCAGTATTTT. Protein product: CSVGGEGGAVRDTQYF.

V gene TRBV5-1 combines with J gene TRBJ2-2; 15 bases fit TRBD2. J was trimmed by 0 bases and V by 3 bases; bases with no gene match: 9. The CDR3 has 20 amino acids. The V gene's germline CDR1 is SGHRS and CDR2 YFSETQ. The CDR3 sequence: CASSSKGLAGGPTNTGELFF. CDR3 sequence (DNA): TGCGCCAGCAGCTCGAAAGGACTAGCGGGAGGGCCAACGAACACCGGGGAGCTGTTTTTT.

Written as DNA, the CDR3 is TGTGCCAGCAGCGTATCACCAGGGACTTTGAACACTGAAGCTTTCTTT. Protein sequence: CASSVSPGTLNTEAFF. J is TRBJ1-1 and V is TRBV9; D perhaps matches TRBD1 (5 bases). V gave up 1 base and J gave up 0 bases, with 13 bases separating them. The CDR3 sequence is 16 residues long. CDR1 is SGDLS, CDR2 YYNGEE, per germline.

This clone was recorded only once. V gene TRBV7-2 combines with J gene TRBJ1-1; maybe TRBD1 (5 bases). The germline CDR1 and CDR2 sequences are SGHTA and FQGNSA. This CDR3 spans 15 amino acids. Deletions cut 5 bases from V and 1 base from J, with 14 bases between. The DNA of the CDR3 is TGTGCCAGCAGCGCCCGACAGAGCAAGAACACTGAAGCTTTCTTT. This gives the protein CASSARQSKNTEAFF. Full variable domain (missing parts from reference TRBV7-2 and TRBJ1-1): GAGVSQSPSNKVTEKGKDVELRCDPISGHTALYWYRQSLGQGLEFLIYFQGNSAPDKSGLPSDRFSAERTGGSVSTLTIQRTQQEDSAVYLCASSARQSKNTEAFFGQGTRLTVV.